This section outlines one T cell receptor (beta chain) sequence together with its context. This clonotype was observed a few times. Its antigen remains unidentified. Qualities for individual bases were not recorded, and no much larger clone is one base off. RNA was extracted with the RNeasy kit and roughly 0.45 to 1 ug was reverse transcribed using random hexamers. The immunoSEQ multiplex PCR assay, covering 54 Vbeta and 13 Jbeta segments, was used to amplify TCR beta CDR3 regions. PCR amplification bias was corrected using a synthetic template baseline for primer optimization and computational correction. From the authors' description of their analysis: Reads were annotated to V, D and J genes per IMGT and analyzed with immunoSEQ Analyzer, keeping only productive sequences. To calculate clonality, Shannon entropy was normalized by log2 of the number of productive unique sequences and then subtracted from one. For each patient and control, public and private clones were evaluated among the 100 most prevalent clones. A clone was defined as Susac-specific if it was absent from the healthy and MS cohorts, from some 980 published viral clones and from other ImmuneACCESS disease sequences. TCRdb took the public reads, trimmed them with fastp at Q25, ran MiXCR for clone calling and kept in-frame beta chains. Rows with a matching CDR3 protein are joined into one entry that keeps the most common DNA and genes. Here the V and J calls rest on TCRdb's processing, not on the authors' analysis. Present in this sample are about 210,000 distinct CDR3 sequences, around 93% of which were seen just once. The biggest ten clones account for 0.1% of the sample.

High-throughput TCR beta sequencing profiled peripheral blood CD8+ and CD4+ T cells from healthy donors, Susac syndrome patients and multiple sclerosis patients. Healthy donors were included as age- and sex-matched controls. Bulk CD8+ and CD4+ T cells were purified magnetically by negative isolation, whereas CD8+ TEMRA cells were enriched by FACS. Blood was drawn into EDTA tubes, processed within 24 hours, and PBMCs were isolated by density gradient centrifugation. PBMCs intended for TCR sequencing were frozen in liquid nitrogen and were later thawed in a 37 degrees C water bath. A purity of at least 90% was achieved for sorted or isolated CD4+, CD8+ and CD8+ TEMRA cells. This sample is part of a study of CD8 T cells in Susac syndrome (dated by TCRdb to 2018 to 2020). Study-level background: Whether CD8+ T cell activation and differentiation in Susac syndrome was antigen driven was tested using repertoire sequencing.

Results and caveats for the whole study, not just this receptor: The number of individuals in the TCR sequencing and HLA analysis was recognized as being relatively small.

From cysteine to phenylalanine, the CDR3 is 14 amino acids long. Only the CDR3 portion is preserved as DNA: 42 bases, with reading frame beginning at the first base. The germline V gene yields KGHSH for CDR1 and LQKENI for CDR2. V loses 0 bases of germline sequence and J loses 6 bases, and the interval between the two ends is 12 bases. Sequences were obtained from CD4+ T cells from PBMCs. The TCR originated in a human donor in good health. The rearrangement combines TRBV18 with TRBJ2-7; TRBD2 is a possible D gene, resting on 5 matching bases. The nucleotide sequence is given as TGTGCCAGCTCACCACCGTACGGGATTTCCGAGCAGTACTTC. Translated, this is CASSPPYGISEQYF.